The clone carrying this T cell receptor beta chain appeared once. The sample originates from a study of blood T cell repertoires in COVID-19. Study-level background: Specimens from acute and convalescent COVID-19 originated in the United States, Italy and Spain.

V was clipped by 2 bases and J by 3 bases; unmatched bases: 6. CDR3 length: 15 amino acids. Germline loops: CDR1 SGHRS, CDR2 YFSETQ. Sequencing was performed with immunoSEQ multiplex PCR; in TCRdb, only in-frame clones are kept and a portion is missing. In the table there are a few hundred thousand clones, roughly 89% of which are singletons. This TCR was sampled from a man aged 25-45 years who had been exposed to COVID-19. The rearrangement uses TRBV5-1 and TRBJ2-7, with 9 nucleotides matching TRBD1. Sequencing was done on a sample of PBMCs or T cells enriched from blood (not recorded which). CDR3 region: CASSFQGQGVYEQYF. In DNA, the CDR3 is TGCGCCAGCAGCTTTCAGGGACAGGGAGTCTACGAGCAGTACTTC.